This entry concerns a single T cell receptor (beta chain). Mismatch with germline at one junction end may stem from a read error. This entry belongs to a study of T cells in Graves' hyperthyroidism and ophthalmopathy. RNA transcripts yielded amplified TCR beta CDR3 regions. HTBI primers drove first-round RT-PCR of the TCR CDR3. MiXCR, applied by TCRdb to the multiplex PCR reads, yields one record per CDR3 protein. The sample lists 360,000 or so distinct CDR3 sequences; 12% to 15% were seen once. CDR1 is SNHLY and CDR2 is FYNNEI in the germline V gene. CDR3 size: 17 residues. This chain connects TRBV2 to TRBJ2-3; 12 nucleotides agree with TRBD2. This receptor was identified in a woman between 55 and 75 years old with Graves' ophthalmopathy. Sequencing was performed on blood. The CDR3 DNA follows: TGCGCCAGCAGCCAAGTAGGACTAGCGGGGCGCACAGATACGCAGTATTTT. Translated, it gives CASSQVGLAGRTDTQYF.